What follows are 21 T cell receptor beta chains derived from one specimen sequenced in a study of blood T cell repertoires in COVID-19. TCRdb's table, derived via immunoSEQ multiplex PCR, lists solely in-frame clones and lacks some. This sample has 150,000 to 200,000 clones, with around 81% found just once. The sample consisted of peripheral blood. Receptors originate from a woman older than 75 with COVID-19, enrolled during active disease.

This rearrangement joins TRBV2 to TRBJ2-5, with 11 bases matching TRBD2. Germline CDR1 reads SNHLY; CDR2 reads FYNNEI. Unmatched junction bases numbered 9, after V lost 8 bases and J lost 7 bases. The CDR3 length is 14 residues. The CDR3 spells CASHSGGALGTQYF. The CDR3 DNA reads as TGTGCCAGCCATAGCGGGGGGGCCTTGGGGACCCAGTACTTC.

V is TRBV20-1 and J is TRBJ2-1; a weak D match, TRBD1 (5 bases). Germline V gene data show CDR1 as DFQATT and CDR2 as SNEGSKA (reference sequence). This CDR3 has 11 amino acids. The V gene lost 3 bases and the J gene lost 9 bases, with 9 bases spanning the gap. This CDR3 reads CSARGPSEQFF. The CDR3, as DNA: TGCAGTGCTAGGGGGCCGTCTGAGCAGTTCTTC.

This chain uses TRBV5-1 with TRBJ1-2; 11 bases map to TRBD1. This CDR3 has 16 amino acids. CDR1 SGHRS and CDR2 YFSETQ come from the germline V gene. Trimming at V came to 0 bases and at J to 5 bases, leaving 6 bases not matched to a gene. CDR3 nucleotide sequence: TGCGCCAGCAGCTTGGGTAGGACAGGGGGCGGATATGGCTACACCTTC. Residues: CASSLGRTGGGYGYTF. The full variable domain, rest sourced from reference TRBV5-1 and TRBJ1-2, is KAGVTQTPRYLIKTRGQQVTLSCSPISGHRSVSWYQQTPGQGLQFLFEYFSETQRNKGNFPGRFSGRQFSNSRSEMNVSTLELGDSALYLCASSLGRTGGGYGYTFGSGTRLTVV.

This clone appeared once. The rearrangement joins TRBV5-6 to TRBJ2-1, with D possibly matching TRBD2 (5 bases). This CDR3 has 10 amino acids. Trimming left V 4 bases short and J 15 bases short, with 11 bases between. CDR1 is SGHDT, CDR2 YYEEEE, per germline. CDR3 region: CASSAGPWFF. CDR3 in DNA: TGTGCCAGCAGCGCGGGCCCTTGGTTCTTC.

This rearrangement joins TRBV19 to TRBJ1-2; no clear D. Germline CDR1 and CDR2: LNHDA and SQIVND (reference sequence). This CDR3 has 16 residues. V was clipped by 3 bases and J by 4 bases, with 18 bases between them. The CDR3 here is CASSIYSAPRSYGYTF. DNA for the CDR3: TGTGCCAGTAGTATCTACAGTGCCCCGCGCTCCTATGGCTACACCTTC.

The chain employs TRBV7-9 and TRBJ2-2; D call uncertain. V was pared by 5 bases and J by 8 bases, with 9 bases between. CDR3 length equals 12 residues. CDR1 is SEHNR and CDR2 is FQNEAQ in the germline V gene (reference sequence). The DNA for the CDR3 is TGTGCCAGCAGCCTACCCGATGGGGAGCTGTTTTTT. Amino acid sequence: CASSLPDGELFF.

CDR3 residues: CASSHPGQFNTEAFF. The CDR3 nucleotides are TGCGCCAGCAGCCATCCGGGACAGTTTAACACTGAAGCTTTCTTT. The J gene is TRBJ1-1, the V gene TRBV4-1; 7 nucleotides line up with TRBD1. The J segment lost 2 bases and the V segment lost 3 bases, leaving 6 bases of the junction unmatched. Looked up from germline, CDR1 is MGHRA and CDR2 is YSYEKL. This CDR3 is 15 amino acids long.

The chain links TRBV18 to TRBJ1-5; D is ambiguous. Looked up from germline, CDR1 is KGHSH and CDR2 is LQKENI. Trimming pared 2 bases from V and 4 bases from J, leaving 6 bases between. This CDR3 region has 13 residues. The chain's CDR3 is CASSPGENQPQHF. CDR3 coding DNA: TGTGCCAGCTCACCAGGGGAGAATCAGCCCCAGCATTTT.

This clone came up once. The V call is TRBV28, the J call TRBJ2-7; 8 nucleotides align to TRBD1. From germline, CDR1 is MDHEN and CDR2 SYDVKM. V lost 7 bases to trimming and J lost 1 base; unmatched junction nucleotides: 12. The CDR3 sequence is 16 residues long. CDR3 nucleotides: TGTGCCAGCAACCTGGACAGGGCTAAACCGTCCTACGAGCAGTACTTC. Its protein is CASNLDRAKPSYEQYF.

V and J are TRBV9 and TRBJ1-4, with TRBD1 identical over 9 bases. Germline CDR1 reads SGDLS; CDR2 reads YYNGEE. V lost 4 bases, J lost 8 bases, and 9 bases stayed unmatched. The CDR3 is 15 residues long. The CDR3 region is CASSPRTGEKEKLFF. The CDR3 DNA reads as TGTGCCAGCAGCCCAAGGACAGGGGAGAAGGAAAAACTGTTTTTT.

CDR3 sequence (DNA): TGTGCCAGCACCCGGACTAGCGGGCAAGAGACCCAGTACTTC. Translated, it gives CASTRTSGQETQYF. The chain is built from TRBV2 and TRBJ2-5, with 11 bases identical to TRBD2. CDR3 length equals 14 residues. Germline lookup yields CDR1 SNHLY and CDR2 FYNNEI. The V gene end was trimmed by 7 bases and the J gene end by 2 bases; junction bases not matched to a gene: 3.

The chain couples TRBV5-1 to TRBJ2-3; TRBD1 might be the D (5 bases). V lost 1 base and J lost 3, with 18 bases in between. This CDR3 is 17 amino acids long. Germline values: CDR1 SGHRS, CDR2 YFSETQ. The CDR3 here is CASSLNPGNPSTDTQYF. Here the CDR3 DNA reads TGCGCCAGCAGCTTGAACCCAGGGAACCCTAGTACAGATACGCAGTATTTT.

V usage is TRBV24-1 and J usage is TRBJ2-1; maybe TRBD1 (5 bases). Trimming shortened V by 2 bases and J by 7 bases, and 11 bases separated the two germline ends. CDR3 length: 14 amino acids. Germline CDR1 KGHDR, CDR2 SFDVKD. CDR3 region: CATSDSSGWNEQFF. The CDR3 nucleotides are TGTGCCACCAGTGATTCCTCAGGGTGGAATGAGCAGTTCTTC.

Comments on this clone: Other DNA sequences in the sample encode the same CDR3. The rearrangement joins TRBV20-1 to TRBJ2-7; a possible D gene is TRBD1 (6 bases). The CDR3 covers 11 residues. Trimming took off 6 bases at V and 4 bases at J, with 10 bases between the two ends. Germline-derived CDR1 and CDR2 are DFQATT and SNEGSKA (reference sequence). CDR3 sequence reads: CSAQQGYEQYF. The CDR3 region has the DNA TGCAGTGCGCAACAGGGATACGAGCAGTACTTC.

The chain combines TRBV2 with TRBJ2-6; 7 bases fit TRBD1. This CDR3 has 16 amino acids. Germline trimming cut 6 bases from V and 6 bases from J; bases unmatched to any gene: 11. Germline CDR1 reads SNHLY; CDR2 reads FYNNEI. CDR3 residues: CASSPGQTTAANVLTF. CDR3 DNA sequence: TGTGCCAGCAGCCCGGGACAGACGACGGCGGCCAACGTCCTGACTTTC. The variable domain in full, completed from reference TRBV2 and TRBJ2-6, reads EPEVTQTPSHQVTQMGQEVILRCVPISNHLYFYWYRQILGQKVEFLVSFYNNEISEKSEIFDDQFSVERPDGSNFTLKIRSTKLEDSAMYFCASSPGQTTAANVLTFGAGSRLTVL.

This chain joins TRBV11-2 and TRBJ1-5, with D maybe TRBD1 (5 bases). The ends were cut back, 5 bases at V and 6 bases at J, with 11 bases in the middle. The V gene's germline CDR1 is SGHAT and CDR2 FQNNGV. The CDR3 is made up of 13 amino acids. The CDR3 sequence is CASSGQGGQPQHF. CDR3 in DNA: TGTGCCAGCAGCGGGCAGGGTGGTCAGCCCCAGCATTTT.

The rearrangement links TRBV4-1 to TRBJ1-5; no reliable D call. Germline V CDR1 and CDR2: MGHRA, YSYEKL. Trimming cost V 4 bases and J 2 bases, with 12 bases left between them. The CDR3 totals 15 residues. The CDR3 DNA reads TGCGCCAGCAGCCCACAGTATAGCGGCAATCAGCCCCAGCATTTT. It yields the protein CASSPQYSGNQPQHF.

The chain uses TRBV11-2 and TRBJ2-7; 7 nucleotides line up with TRBD2. Germline loops: CDR1 SGHAT, CDR2 FQNNGV. The trim removed 1 base at V and 6 bases at J, leaving 6 bases unmatched. This CDR3 has 14 residues. The CDR3 DNA reads as TGTGCCAGCAGCTTAGGGGTTCCGGGAGGCGAGCAGTACTTC. It codes for CASSLGVPGGEQYF.

The genes are TRBV18 and TRBJ2-7, with D possibly matching TRBD1 (6 bases). CDR3 length equals 16 residues. The V gene's germline CDR1 is KGHSH and CDR2 LQKENI. V was cut by 5 bases and J by 3 bases, with 20 bases left in between. The CDR3 loop is CASSDGTPKDIYEQYF. The CDR3 nucleotides are TGTGCCAGCTCAGACGGGACACCGAAAGACATCTACGAGCAGTACTTC.

This rearrangement joins TRBV5-1 to TRBJ2-7; D is possibly TRBD1 (6 bases). The length of the CDR3 is 15 residues. Germline-derived CDR1 and CDR2 are SGHRS and YFSETQ. V lost 0 bases, J lost 3 bases, and 13 bases lay in between. The CDR3 here is CASSLEQGRNYEQYF. The CDR3 region has the DNA TGCGCCAGCAGCTTGGAACAGGGACGAAACTACGAGCAGTACTTC.

The chain links TRBV5-1 to TRBJ2-7; the D gene is possibly TRBD2 (7 bases). The CDR3 has 14 residues. CDR1 SGHRS and CDR2 YFSETQ come from the germline V gene. Trimming shortened V by 4 bases and J by 3 bases, and 14 bases separated the two germline ends. CDR3 region: CASSLYREGYEQYF. CDR3 DNA: TGCGCCAGCAGCCTCTACAGGGAGGGCTACGAGCAGTACTTC.